Following are 20 T cell receptor beta chains from one sample sequenced in a study of blood T cell repertoires in COVID-19. Assay used: immunoSEQ multiplex PCR; TCRdb lists only in-frame clones, some missing. The sample lists 120,000 to 150,000 clones; about 84% were seen once. Sequencing input: peripheral blood. The receptors come from a human donor in a cohort sampled during active COVID-19.

The chain joins TRBV10-3 to TRBJ1-5; no firm D call. The germline V gene encodes CDR1 ENHRY and CDR2 SYGVKD. CDR3 length: 17 amino acids. V lost 0 bases and J lost 2, with 14 bases in between. CDR3 nucleotide sequence: TGTGCCATCAGTGAGTCCCCCGCCGGTATGGGCAATCAGCCCCAGCATTTT. Translation gives CAISESPAGMGNQPQHF.

This chain links TRBV28 with TRBJ1-1; D possibly corresponds to TRBD1 (6 bases). V gave up 7 bases and J gave up 4 bases, with 13 bases separating them. This CDR3 has 13 residues. CDR1 MDHEN and CDR2 SYDVKM come from the germline V gene. The chain's CDR3 is CASKEQGVTEAFF. The DNA of the CDR3 is TGTGCCAGCAAAGAACAGGGTGTCACTGAAGCTTTCTTT.

The V gene is TRBV7-9, the J gene TRBJ2-7; 10 bases match TRBD2. The CDR3 has 15 amino acids. Germline assignment: CDR1 SEHNR and CDR2 FQNEAQ (reference sequence). Trimming cost V 5 bases and J 2 bases; bases outside gene matches: 6. The CDR3 bases are TGTGCCAGCAGCCTTACTAGCGGGGTCACCTACGAGCAGTACTTC. Protein sequence: CASSLTSGVTYEQYF. The full variable domain, with the rest looked up from reference TRBV7-9 and TRBJ2-7, is DTGVSQNPRHKITKRGQNVTFRCDPISEHNRLYWYRQTLGQGPEFLTYFQNEAQLEKSRLLSDRFSAERPKGSFSTLEIQRTEQGDSAMYLCASSLTSGVTYEQYFGPGTRLTVT.

This clone was observed a few times. The chain carries TRBV19 and TRBJ2-1, with 9 positions matching TRBD1. The CDR3 is 14 residues long. V was clipped by 2 bases and J by 16 bases; unmatched bases: 12. CDR1 and CDR2 (germline): LNHDA, SQIVND (reference sequence). The CDR3 protein is CASSINRDRDLRFF. Written as DNA, the CDR3 is TGTGCCAGTAGTATAAATCGGGACAGGGACCTACGATTCTTC.

This chain connects TRBV7-3 to TRBJ2-3; 9 bases line up with TRBD2. CDR1 and CDR2 from the germline V gene are SGHTA and FQGTGA. The J segment lost 4 bases and the V segment lost 2 bases, leaving 16 bases of the junction unmatched. This CDR3 spans 19 amino acids. The CDR3 loop reads CASSLDPLRAGGPADTQYF. For the CDR3, the DNA is TGTGCCAGCAGCTTAGACCCTTTGCGGGCGGGGGGGCCTGCAGATACGCAGTATTTT.

This rearrangement joins TRBV9 to TRBJ1-6; D call uncertain. V shed 4 bases and J shed 7 bases, with 15 bases lying between them. The CDR3 contains 15 residues. The germline CDR1 and CDR2 sequences are SGDLS and YYNGEE. CDR3 nucleotides: TGTGCCAGCAGCTCTCGCGTAGATTCCAATTCACCCCTCCACTTT. Its protein product is CASSSRVDSNSPLHF.

The chain carries TRBV5-1 and TRBJ2-5, with D possibly matching TRBD1 (6 bases). V lost 4 bases and J lost 4, with 8 bases in between. CDR1 SGHRS and CDR2 YFSETQ come from the germline V gene. The CDR3 sequence is 12 residues long. CDR3 sequence (DNA): TGCGCCAGCAGCCCCAGGGGAGAGACCCAGTACTTC. It yields the protein CASSPRGETQYF.

The J gene is TRBJ2-2, the V gene TRBV24-1; 7 positions match TRBD1. The CDR3 loop spans 15 amino acids. Per the germline V gene, CDR1 is KGHDR and CDR2 is SFDVKD. V lost 6 bases and J lost 0; bases outside the gene matches: 3. This chain's CDR3 is CATSIGGPNTGELFF. CDR3 in DNA: TGTGCCACCAGTATAGGGGGCCCGAACACCGGGGAGCTGTTTTTT.

This chain links TRBV6-5 with TRBJ2-7; D may be TRBD1 (5 bases). The CDR3 spans 15 residues. The V gene's germline CDR1 is MNHEY and CDR2 SVGAGI. The V gene lost 6 bases and the J gene lost 6 bases, with 21 bases spanning the gap. The CDR3 DNA reads TGTGCCAGCAGACCCCCCGAGACAGCCCAATCCGAGCAGTACTTC. Amino acids: CASRPPETAQSEQYF.

The J gene is TRBJ1-5, the V gene TRBV11-2; possible D gene TRBD1, 5 bases. The CDR3 spans 14 residues. V was pared by 3 bases and J by 6 bases, with 12 bases between. Germline CDR1 reads SGHAT; CDR2 reads FQNNGV. CDR3 sequence reads: CASSLGFGGQPQHF. The CDR3 region has the DNA TGTGCCAGCAGCTTGGGGTTCGGGGGTCAGCCCCAGCATTTT.

The genes are TRBV30 and TRBJ1-5; D is perhaps TRBD1 (6 bases). This CDR3 region has 16 residues. The V gene's germline CDR1 is GTSNPN and CDR2 SVGIG (reference sequence). V lost 3 bases and J 0 bases, leaving 15 bases between the germline ends. CDR3: CAWRLAGDLSNQPQHF. CDR3 in DNA: TGTGCCTGGAGATTAGCAGGGGATCTTAGCAATCAGCCCCAGCATTTT.

The V and J genes are TRBV5-4 and TRBJ2-7; D may be TRBD2 (6 bases). Germline CDR1 reads SGHNT; CDR2 reads YYREEE (reference sequence). V was clipped by 4 bases and J by 2 bases, with 16 bases between them. The CDR3 covers 15 residues. CDR3 coding DNA: TGTGCCAGCAGCCATGTCGGGCGGGGAACCTACGAGCAGTACTTC. This sequence encodes CASSHVGRGTYEQYF. The full variable domain, with the rest looked up from reference TRBV5-4 and TRBJ2-7, is ETGVTQSPTHLIKTRGQQVTLRCSSQSGHNTVSWYQQALGQGPQFIFQYYREEENGRGNFPPRFSGLQFPNYSSELNVNALELDDSALYLCASSHVGRGTYEQYFGPGTRLTVT.

This chain connects TRBV6-4 to TRBJ2-1; D not certain. Trimming cost V 0 bases and J 4 bases, with 10 bases left between them. The CDR3 spans 15 residues. The germline V gene has CDR1 MRHNA and CDR2 SNTAGT. As DNA, the CDR3 is TGTGCCAGCAGTGACTCACCGGCAGGATACAATGAGCAGTTCTTC. It encodes CASSDSPAGYNEQFF.

The genes are TRBV15 and TRBJ2-3; 11 bases are a match to TRBD1. The CDR3 covers 15 residues. Losses at the gene ends were 8 bases for V and 1 base for J; bases not matched to a gene: 5. The germline V gene encodes CDR1 LNHNV and CDR2 YYDKDF (reference sequence). This CDR3 reads CATLPDRGRTDTQYF. Here the CDR3 DNA reads TGTGCCACCCTACCGGACAGGGGGCGCACAGATACGCAGTATTTT.

The chain has TRBV30 and TRBJ1-4; D may be TRBD1 (6 bases). Trimming took 2 bases from V and 6 from J, leaving 13 bases between them. Germline loops: CDR1 GTSNPN, CDR2 SVGIG (reference sequence). CDR3 length equals 14 residues. This CDR3 is CAWSPTGSYEKLFF. The CDR3 DNA sequence: TGTGCCTGGAGTCCGACAGGTTCCTATGAAAAACTGTTTTTT.

The chain carries TRBV15 and TRBJ1-3; D possibly corresponds to TRBD1 (5 bases). Trimming removed 3 bases at V and 0 bases at J, with 6 bases between. The germline V gene encodes CDR1 LNHNV and CDR2 YYDKDF (reference sequence). CDR3 length equals 14 residues. CDR3 residues: CATSSRDSGNTIYF. CDR3 in DNA: TGTGCCACCAGCAGCAGGGACTCTGGAAACACCATATATTTT.

The rearrangement links TRBV5-3 to TRBJ1-1, with D hard to call. TRBV5-3 is an open reading frame whose function is uncertain. The CDR3 contains 17 residues. V gave up 1 base and J gave up 2 bases, with 18 bases separating them. The CDR3 DNA sequence: TGTGCCAGAAGCTTGTACATAAACAGTCCTGGAAACACTGAAGCTTTCTTT. Amino acid sequence: CARSLYINSPGNTEAFF.

The V gene is TRBV6-2 or TRBV6-3, the J gene TRBJ1-2, with D tentatively TRBD1 (5 bases). This CDR3 has 15 residues. Trimming shortened V by 2 bases and J by 2 bases, and 12 bases separated the two germline ends. Germline assignment: CDR1 MNHEY and CDR2 SVGEGT. The CDR3 protein is CASSYTRAGNYGYTF. The CDR3 nucleotides read TGTGCCAGCAGTTACACCCGGGCAGGGAACTATGGCTACACCTTC.

This chain uses TRBV27 with TRBJ1-4; D is undetermined. Between the trimmed V and J ends, which lost 6 bases and 8 bases, there was a span of 13 bases. Germline lookup yields CDR1 MNHEY and CDR2 SMNVEV (reference sequence). This CDR3 is 13 amino acids long. CDR3 nucleotide sequence: TGTGCCAGCAGAAGAGGGCTAAGCGAAAAACTGTTTTTT. Amino acid sequence: CASRRGLSEKLFF.

The chain uses TRBV6-5 and TRBJ2-7; TRBD1 aligns across 8 bases. V lost 4 bases to trimming and J lost 3 bases; unmatched junction nucleotides: 8. The V gene's germline CDR1 is MNHEY and CDR2 SVGAGI. The length of the CDR3 is 15 residues. In DNA form, the CDR3 reads TGTGCCAGCAGTTTGGCAGGGGGCGCGGGCTACGAGCAGTACTTC. Translation: CASSLAGGAGYEQYF.